This TCR beta chain was obtained from a study of cytomegalovirus exposure and HLA in healthy donors. Trimming took off 4 bases at V and 7 bases at J, with 11 bases between the two ends. The CDR3 contains 14 residues. Germline V gives CDR1 LNHDA, CDR2 SQIVND (reference sequence). PCR used 60 Vbeta primers and 13 Jbeta primers. This table comes from immunoSEQ multiplex PCR, and its TCRdb copy is limited to in-frame clones, with some not included. Recorded for this sample: about 130,000 clones. This chain uses TRBV19 with TRBJ1-6; TRBD1 is a possible D gene (5 bases). Sample: PBMCs. The sequence was obtained from a woman aged 55-75 years in good health and CMV-seronegative. CDR3 DNA: TGTGCCAGTAGTACAGGGAGGCCGAATTCACCCCTCCACTTT. Its protein product is CASSTGRPNSPLHF.